Shown below are 20 T cell receptor beta chains from a single sample sequenced in a study of blood T cell repertoires in COVID-19. Here immunoSEQ multiplex PCR was the method, and the copy in TCRdb shows in-frame clones only, minus some. The profile shows around 260,000 clones, approximately 90% of them singletons. Sample: peripheral blood. The source of these receptors is a woman between 25 and 40 years old with COVID-19, enrolled during active disease.

This rearrangement joins TRBV5-1 to TRBJ1-4; D possibly corresponds to TRBD1 (5 bases). Per the germline V gene, CDR1 is SGHRS and CDR2 is YFSETQ. Trimming shortened V by 0 bases and J by 4 bases, and 13 bases separated the two germline ends. There are 16 residues in the CDR3. CDR3 DNA: TGCGCCAGCAGCTTGGCTGGTGTCGGACATAATGAAAAACTGTTTTTT. It encodes CASSLAGVGHNEKLFF.

The sample holds one count of this clone. The chain combines TRBV29-1 with TRBJ2-5; the match to TRBD2 covers 8 bases. CDR1 and CDR2 (germline): SQVTM, ANQGSEA. There are 14 residues in the CDR3. V lost 6 bases to trimming and J lost 4 bases; unmatched junction nucleotides: 10. This CDR3 reads CSVVGAGEGETQYF. DNA for the CDR3: TGCAGCGTGGTAGGAGCGGGAGAAGGAGAGACCCAGTACTTC.

This clone occurred many times. The chain employs TRBV25-1 and TRBJ1-5; 11 nucleotides line up with TRBD1. The V gene's germline CDR1 is MGHDK and CDR2 SYGVNS. V trimming: 3 bases; J trimming: 6 bases; junction bases outside the gene matches: 7. The CDR3 is 16 residues long. The CDR3 sequence: CASSELDRGQGQPQHF. The CDR3 DNA is TGTGCCAGCAGTGAGTTGGACAGGGGGCAAGGTCAGCCCCAGCATTTT. Drawing the rest from reference TRBV25-1 and TRBJ1-5, the complete variable domain is EADIYQTPRYLVIGTGKKITLECSQTMGHDKMYWYQQDPGMELHLIHYSYGVNSTEKGDLSSESTVSRIRTEHFPLTLESARPSHTSQYLCASSELDRGQGQPQHFGDGTRLSIL.

The chain has TRBV24-1 and TRBJ2-1; D ambiguous. This CDR3 has 16 residues. V lost 1 base and J lost 8, with 17 bases in between. Germline CDR1 reads KGHDR; CDR2 reads SFDVKD. The DNA for the CDR3 is TGTGCCACCAGTGATTTAGGTCAGGTCGGATACCATGAGCAGTTCTTC. Amino acids: CATSDLGQVGYHEQFF.

About this clone itself: Other DNA sequences in this specimen translate into the identical CDR3. This rearrangement joins TRBV5-1 to TRBJ2-1, with 13 positions matching TRBD2. Germline V gives CDR1 SGHRS, CDR2 YFSETQ. The CDR3 has 16 amino acids. V was clipped by 4 bases and J by 4 bases; unmatched bases: 5. This chain's CDR3 is CASSLELAGGYNEQFF. CDR3 DNA: TGCGCCAGCAGCCTCGAACTAGCGGGAGGGTACAATGAGCAGTTCTTC.

This chain connects TRBV5-1 to TRBJ2-1, with TRBD1 matching over 9 bases. Germline loops: CDR1 SGHRS, CDR2 YFSETQ. V was clipped by 0 bases and J by 3 bases; unmatched bases: 1. There are 15 residues in the CDR3. In DNA form, the CDR3 reads TGCGCCAGCAGCTTGGTGGACAGGGGCTACAATGAGCAGTTCTTC. Translation gives CASSLVDRGYNEQFF.

This chain links TRBV7-7 with TRBJ2-2, with 8 positions matching TRBD1. The CDR3 runs 15 residues. Trimming removed 5 bases from V and 6 bases from J; junction bases left unmatched: 8. CDR1 is SSHAT and CDR2 is FNYEAQ in the germline V gene (reference sequence). The CDR3 DNA reads TGTGCCAGCAGCCGAGACAGGGGATGGCCCGGGGAGCTGTTTTTT. Translation gives CASSRDRGWPGELFF.

The rearrangement joins TRBV30 to TRBJ1-2; 7 nucleotides agree with TRBD1. Germline trimming cut 5 bases from V and 8 bases from J; bases unmatched to any gene: 8. The CDR3 is made up of 12 amino acids. Germline V gene sequence: CDR1 GTSNPN, CDR2 SVGIG (reference sequence). The CDR3 DNA reads TGTGCCTGGGGACAGGAAAGGGGAGGCTACACCTTC. The encoded protein is CAWGQERGGYTF.

This sequence joins TRBV5-4 and TRBJ1-2; possible D gene TRBD1, 6 bases. V was shortened by 0 bases and J by 5 bases, with 17 bases between the two germline ends. The CDR3 totals 16 residues. Germline CDR1 is SGHNT and CDR2 is YYREEE (reference sequence). CDR3 coding DNA: TGTGCCAGCAGCTTGGGCGAATTAGGGGGTGGTTATGGCTACACCTTC. Protein sequence: CASSLGELGGGYGYTF.

This chain uses TRBV5-5 with TRBJ2-7; D gene uncertain. This CDR3 is built from 13 residues. From germline, CDR1 is SGHKS and CDR2 YYEKEE (reference sequence). V was cut by 4 bases and J by 2 bases, with 10 bases left in between. The CDR3 DNA is TGTGCCAGCAGCACGACTGCAGCCTACGAGCAGTACTTC. This translates into CASSTTAAYEQYF. Using reference TRBV5-5 and TRBJ2-7 for the parts outside the CDR3, the full variable domain is DAGVTQSPTHLIKTRGQQVTLRCSPISGHKSVSWYQQVLGQGPQFIFQYYEKEERGRGNFPDRFSARQFPNYSSELNVNALLLGDSALYLCASSTTAAYEQYFGPGTRLTVT.

In regard to this clone: Distinct nucleotide sequences in the sample also encode this CDR3. The chain links TRBV5-1 to TRBJ1-2; D is perhaps TRBD1 (5 bases). The CDR3 loop spans 13 amino acids. With 0 bases removed from V and 5 bases from J, the gap between germline ends came to 8 bases. CDR1 is SGHRS and CDR2 is YFSETQ in the germline V gene. Here the CDR3 reads CASSLDGQYGYTF. In DNA, the CDR3 is TGCGCCAGCAGCTTGGATGGACAATATGGCTACACCTTC.

The chain links TRBV7-2 to TRBJ1-2, with D unresolved. Germline V lookup: CDR1 SGHTA, CDR2 FQGNSA. Trimming cost V 1 base and J 8 bases, with 17 bases left between them. CDR3 length equals 15 residues. The CDR3 sequence: CASSLESLSPMGYTF. The CDR3 DNA sequence: TGTGCCAGCAGCTTAGAGAGCTTGTCACCCATGGGCTACACCTTC. The variable domain in full, completed from reference TRBV7-2 and TRBJ1-2, reads GAGVSQSPSNKVTEKGKDVELRCDPISGHTALYWYRQSLGQGLEFLIYFQGNSAPDKSGLPSDRFSAERTGGSVSTLTIQRTQQEDSAVYLCASSLESLSPMGYTFGSGTRLTVV.

The CDR3 coding sequence is TGCGCCAGCAGCCAAGAGGGACAGGGGGACTATGGCTACACCTTC. It specifies CASSQEGQGDYGYTF. The chain uses TRBV4-1 and TRBJ1-2; 11 bases are shared with TRBD1. The germline V gene has CDR1 MGHRA and CDR2 YSYEKL. Trimming at V came to 0 bases and at J to 3 bases, leaving 0 bases not matched to a gene. The CDR3 length is 15 residues.

V gene TRBV5-1 combines with J gene TRBJ2-3; 10 bases match TRBD2. V shed 4 bases and J 1 base; nucleotides not matched to a gene: 6. Per germline, CDR1 SGHRS and CDR2 YFSETQ. CDR3 length equals 16 residues. The CDR3 loop reads CASSPDLAGGTDTQYF. The CDR3 DNA is TGCGCCAGCAGCCCCGACCTAGCGGGGGGCACAGATACGCAGTATTTT.

The V and J genes are TRBV19 and TRBJ2-7; D remains unclear. This CDR3 region has 14 residues. V lost 7 bases to trimming and J lost 5 bases, with 18 bases between them. The germline gives CDR1 LNHDA, CDR2 SQIVND (reference sequence). CDR3 in amino acids: CASKASHSQNEQYF. DNA for the CDR3: TGTGCCAGTAAGGCCTCACACTCACAGAACGAGCAGTACTTC. Full variable domain (rest looked up from reference TRBV19 and TRBJ2-7): DGGITQSPKYLFRKEGQNVTLSCEQNLNHDAMYWYRQDPGQGLRLIYYSQIVNDFQKGDIAEGYSVSREKKESFPLTVTSAQKNPTAFYLCASKASHSQNEQYFGPGTRLTVT.

The gene calls are TRBV7-8 and TRBJ1-4; 7 nucleotides match TRBD1. CDR1 is SGHVS, CDR2 FQNEAQ, per germline. This CDR3 region has 14 residues. V trimming: 1 base; J trimming: 7 bases; junction bases outside the gene matches: 3. In nucleotides, the CDR3 is TGTGCCAGCAGCTTAGACAGGGGCAGTGAAAAACTGTTTTTT. Translation: CASSLDRGSEKLFF. Based on the CDR3 plus reference TRBV7-8 and TRBJ1-4, the full variable domain is GAGVSQSPRYKVAKRGQDVALRCDPISGHVSLFWYQQALGQGPEFLTYFQNEAQLDKSGLPSDRFFAERPEGSVSTLKIQRTQQEDSAVYLCASSLDRGSEKLFFGSGTQLSVL.

Of note for this clone: Relative to the germline gene, one junction end is altered; a read error may explain this. CDR3 residues: CAWIRGSTGVFF. Here the CDR3 DNA reads TGTGCCTGGATTCGTGGGTCCACAGGGGTTTTCTTC. The V call is TRBV30, the J call TRBJ2-7, with 7 bases that match TRBD1. The CDR3 consists of 12 residues. CDR1 is GTSNPN and CDR2 is SVGIG in the germline V gene (reference sequence).

This chain links TRBV29-1 with TRBJ2-3, with a possible D match to TRBD1 (5 bases). In germline, CDR1 is SQVTM, CDR2 ANQGSEA. Deletions cut 4 bases from V and 9 bases from J, with 11 bases between. The CDR3 is made up of 11 amino acids. DNA for the CDR3: TGCAGCGTTGGCCAGGGTGGGACGCAGTATTTT. Encoded protein: CSVGQGGTQYF.

V and J are TRBV5-5 and TRBJ1-2; 8 positions match TRBD1. Germline assignment: CDR1 SGHKS and CDR2 YYEKEE (reference sequence). V lost 4 bases, J lost 2 bases, and 4 bases stayed unmatched. The CDR3 contains 14 residues. CDR3 sequence: CASSPGQANYGYTF. For the CDR3, the DNA is TGTGCCAGCAGCCCGGGACAGGCAAACTATGGCTACACCTTC. Complete variable domain (other parts from reference TRBV5-5 and TRBJ1-2): DAGVTQSPTHLIKTRGQQVTLRCSPISGHKSVSWYQQVLGQGPQFIFQYYEKEERGRGNFPDRFSARQFPNYSSELNVNALLLGDSALYLCASSPGQANYGYTFGSGTRLTVV.

The chain uses TRBV5-8 and TRBJ2-5; TRBD2 matches at 7 bases. The CDR3 is 18 residues long. V was clipped by 0 bases and J by 1 base; unmatched bases: 12. Germline V lookup: CDR1 SGHTS, CDR2 YDEGEE. The CDR3 spells CASSLGGRLLLGQETQYF. The CDR3 DNA follows: TGTGCCAGCAGCTTGGGCGGGAGATTATTGCTAGGCCAAGAGACCCAGTACTTC.